What follows are 19 T cell receptor beta chains derived from one specimen sequenced in a study of PD-1 blockade in classical Hodgkin lymphoma. The time point denotes: newly diagnosed, previously untreated cHL patient sample. TCRdb's copy holds only in-frame clones and misses some; the assay was immunoSEQ multiplex PCR. Counted here are tens of thousands of clones, roughly 94% occurring once; the ten biggest clones make up about 3.9%. The sample was peripheral blood mononuclear cells (PBMCs). The receptors were gathered from a human donor with classical Hodgkin lymphoma.

In this sample, this clone turned up a few times. The rearrangement joins TRBV6-5 to TRBJ2-1; 13 bases fit TRBD2. Per the germline V gene, CDR1 is MNHEY and CDR2 is SVGAGI. The CDR3 extends over 14 amino acids. Trimming took 7 bases from V and 12 from J; bases not matched to a gene: 9. CDR3 residues: CASTSLGLAGAQFF. In DNA, the CDR3 is TGTGCCAGCACCTCCCTAGGACTAGCGGGGGCGCAGTTCTTC.

This chain uses TRBV27 with TRBJ1-1; a possible D gene is TRBD1 (6 bases). Germline CDR1 is MNHEY and CDR2 is SMNVEV (reference sequence). The CDR3 length is 15 residues. Trimming removed 4 bases at V and 2 bases at J, with 14 bases between. The CDR3 region is CASSSLQGFNTEAFF. CDR3 DNA: TGTGCCAGCAGTTCCCTACAGGGTTTTAACACTGAAGCTTTCTTT.

This chain uses TRBV19 with TRBJ1-2, with 9 nucleotides matching TRBD1. This CDR3 comprises 16 residues. V shed 6 bases, J shed 4 bases, and the junction held 12 bases outside the gene matches. Germline values: CDR1 LNHDA, CDR2 SQIVND (reference sequence). The CDR3 loop is CASRATGTGSFYGYTF. CDR3 nucleotides: TGTGCCAGTAGAGCTACCGGGACAGGGAGTTTCTATGGCTACACCTTC.

The V and J genes are TRBV2 and TRBJ2-7; 7 bases line up with TRBD1. Germline V gene sequence: CDR1 SNHLY, CDR2 FYNNEI. This CDR3 contains 22 residues. The ends lost 4 bases at V and 0 bases at J; junction bases unmatched: 27. The CDR3 sequence is CASSGSPGQKGRGAGISYEQYF. DNA of the CDR3: TGTGCCAGCAGTGGATCGCCGGGACAGAAAGGTCGTGGCGCCGGGATCTCCTACGAGCAGTACTTC.

The genes are TRBV5-6 and TRBJ1-1; tentatively, D is TRBD1 (5 bases). The ends were cut back, 0 bases at V and 3 bases at J, with 12 bases in the middle. Germline CDR1 and CDR2: SGHDT and YYEEEE. This CDR3 spans 15 amino acids. CDR3 coding DNA: TGTGCCAGCAGCTTGGTGGGCAGGGTGGACACTGAAGCTTTCTTT. Translated: CASSLVGRVDTEAFF.

The rearrangement links TRBV5-4 to TRBJ2-7; D remains unclear. This CDR3 spans 14 amino acids. Trimming stripped 2 bases from V and 5 bases from J, with 14 bases between. In germline, CDR1 is SGHNT, CDR2 YYREEE (reference sequence). CDR3: CASSFGQMANEQYF. The CDR3 bases are TGTGCCAGCAGCTTCGGGCAGATGGCGAACGAGCAGTACTTC.

The chain couples TRBV11-3 to TRBJ2-1; a weak D match, TRBD1 (5 bases). V lost 2 bases and J lost 5, with 16 bases in between. CDR3 length equals 16 residues. Germline V gives CDR1 SGHNT, CDR2 YENEEA. In nucleotides, the CDR3 is TGTGCCAGCAGCTTATGGGTAGGGGTCACTGACAATGAGCAGTTCTTC. Its translation: CASSLWVGVTDNEQFF.

This clone was counted once. The CDR3 DNA reads TGCAGCGTTGAATCAATGAGGAACTATGGCTACACCTTC. Translation gives CSVESMRNYGYTF. V gene TRBV29-1 combines with J gene TRBJ1-2; D is uncertain. The germline V gene encodes CDR1 SQVTM and CDR2 ANQGSEA. This CDR3 is 13 amino acids long. Trimming removed 2 bases from V and 2 bases from J, with 9 bases in between.

The gene calls are TRBV10-2 and TRBJ1-5; a possible D gene is TRBD1 (6 bases). Germline CDR1 and CDR2: WSHSY and SAAADI. The CDR3 totals 16 residues. Deletions cut 3 bases from V and 2 bases from J, with 14 bases between. The CDR3 reads CASSEWRGGGNQPQHF. As DNA, the CDR3 is TGCGCCAGCAGTGAATGGAGAGGGGGGGGCAATCAGCCCCAGCATTTT.

The V call is TRBV6-1, the J call TRBJ2-3; D gene ambiguous. The CDR3 sequence is 14 residues long. V was cut by 2 bases and J by 3 bases, with 9 bases left in between. Germline CDR1 reads MNHNS; CDR2 reads SASEGT. CDR3 in DNA: TGTGCCAGCAGTGAACCCGGTCTGACAGATACGCAGTATTTT. It specifies CASSEPGLTDTQYF.

The V gene is TRBV6-6, the J gene TRBJ2-7; D is undetermined. Trimming took off 0 bases at V and 7 bases at J, with 10 bases between the two ends. The CDR3 sequence is 13 residues long. Germline V lookup: CDR1 MNHNY, CDR2 SVGAGI (reference sequence). The CDR3 DNA sequence: TGTGCCAGCAGTTACTCGTATTATATTGAGCAGTACTTC. Translated: CASSYSYYIEQYF.

This chain joins TRBV29-1 and TRBJ2-1; D perhaps matches TRBD1 (6 bases). V was cut by 4 bases and J by 3 bases, with 13 bases left in between. The CDR3 has 14 residues. Germline assignment: CDR1 SQVTM and CDR2 ANQGSEA. The CDR3 protein is CSVGGRGYYNEQFF. Written as DNA, the CDR3 is TGCAGCGTTGGAGGCAGGGGATACTACAATGAGCAGTTCTTC.

The chain links TRBV7-9 to TRBJ2-5, with TRBD2 identical over 9 bases. The ends lost 3 bases at V and 4 bases at J; junction bases unmatched: 6. The CDR3 is 15 amino acids. CDR1 SEHNR and CDR2 FQNEAQ come from the germline V gene (reference sequence). The CDR3 spells CASSFGLAGPETQYF. In DNA, the CDR3 is TGTGCCAGCAGCTTCGGGCTAGCGGGACCAGAGACCCAGTACTTC.

The chain recombines TRBV7-2 with TRBJ1-2; a weak D match, TRBD1 (6 bases). Germline lookup yields CDR1 SGHTA and CDR2 FQGNSA. Trimming shortened V by 4 bases and J by 4 bases, and 13 bases separated the two germline ends. This CDR3 is 14 amino acids long. The CDR3 nucleotides read TGTGCCAGCAGCTCGAAACAGGGCCCCTATGGCTACACCTTC. Its translation is CASSSKQGPYGYTF.

The rearrangement uses TRBV10-3 and TRBJ1-1, with D possibly being TRBD1 (6 bases). V was clipped by 5 bases and J by 1 base, with 11 bases between them. Germline-derived CDR1 and CDR2 are ENHRY and SYGVKD. The CDR3 runs 14 residues. The CDR3 nucleotides are TGTGCCATCAGTCGACAGGTAGAGAACACTGAAGCTTTCTTT. Translated, it gives CAISRQVENTEAFF.

A single count supports this clone. The CDR3 sequence: CATRPSGEDTGELFF. The CDR3 bases are TGTGCCACCCGGCCTAGCGGGGAAGACACCGGGGAGCTGTTTTTT. The rearrangement links TRBV9 to TRBJ2-2, with 9 bases fitting TRBD2. The CDR3 totals 15 residues. Trimming at V came to 9 bases and at J to 3 bases, leaving 9 bases not matched to a gene. Germline V gene lookup returns CDR1 SGDLS and CDR2 YYNGEE.

This chain connects TRBV29-1 to TRBJ2-3; 10 bases are a match to TRBD2. CDR3 length equals 14 residues. Germline V gene sequence: CDR1 SQVTM, CDR2 ANQGSEA. With V trimmed by 3 bases and J by 4 bases, 4 bases remained unmatched. The CDR3 sequence is CSVDLAGVSDTQYF. CDR3 sequence (DNA): TGCAGCGTTGACCTAGCGGGAGTGTCAGATACGCAGTATTTT.

The V gene is TRBV2, the J gene TRBJ1-4; 8 bases are shared with TRBD1. Germline loops: CDR1 SNHLY, CDR2 FYNNEI. Trimming took 6 bases from V and 7 from J; bases not matched to a gene: 13. CDR3 size: 16 residues. This CDR3 reads CASRVDRQGRGEKLFF. In DNA form, the CDR3 reads TGTGCCAGCAGAGTGGACAGACAGGGGAGAGGTGAAAAACTGTTTTTT.

V and J are TRBV6-1 and TRBJ2-3, with TRBD2 as a possible D gene (7 bases). The CDR3 loop spans 16 amino acids. Per the germline V gene, CDR1 is MNHNS and CDR2 is SASEGT. The V end was cut by 0 bases, the J end by 2 bases, with 12 bases between. The CDR3: CASSEAGGLPTDTQYF. The CDR3 coding sequence is TGTGCCAGCAGTGAAGCGGGGGGGCTGCCCACAGATACGCAGTATTTT.